This T cell receptor (beta chain) appears in the sequencing data of a study of Graves' ophthalmopathy and Graves' hyperthyroidism. RNA served as the template for amplifying TCR beta CDR3 regions. RT-PCR was first run with HTBI primers, then multiplex PCR in a second round. MiXCR, run by TCRdb on the multiplex PCR reads, gives a single entry per CDR3 protein. The sample has around 1.1 million distinct CDR3 sequences, about 36% seen once. Trimming cost V 5 bases and J 2 bases; bases outside gene matches: 7. This CDR3 contains 15 residues. Material for sequencing was peripheral blood or thyroid tissue (not recorded which). The chain carries TRBV12-3 or TRBV12-4 and TRBJ2-5; 8 bases are a match to TRBD2. This receptor was taken from an adult man with Graves' hyperthyroidism. CDR3 coding DNA: TGTGCCAGCAGTCCGGGGGTAGCGGGGCAAGAGACCCAGTACTTC. This sequence encodes CASSPGVAGQETQYF.